The 6 T cell receptor beta chains below come from one sample, sequenced in a study of T cells in Graves' hyperthyroidism and ophthalmopathy. Amplification targeted TCR beta CDR3 regions from RNA transcripts. HTBI primers drove first-round RT-PCR of the TCR CDR3. A single record per CDR3 protein comes from TCRdb applying MiXCR to the multiplex PCR reads. The data hold about 660,000 distinct CDR3 sequences, with roughly 45% observed a single time. Material: peripheral blood or thyroid tissue (not recorded which). All receptors derive from an adult man with Graves' disease, either hyperthyroidism or ophthalmopathy (not recorded which).

The sample holds one count of this clonotype. V is TRBV24-1 and J is TRBJ2-5; the match to TRBD2 covers 12 bases. The CDR3 loop spans 18 amino acids. Trimming took 6 bases from V and 5 from J; bases not matched to a gene: 15. Germline-derived CDR1 and CDR2 are KGHDR and SFDVKD. For the CDR3, the DNA is TGTGCCACCAGTTCGGGAATAACGGGGCTAGCGGGAGGGGAGACCCAGTACTTC. It translates to CATSSGITGLAGGETQYF.

This clonotype showed up just a few times. This chain's CDR3 is CSAEESQETQYF. The CDR3 nucleotides read TGCAGTGCCGAGGAGAGCCAAGAGACCCAGTACTTC. The rearrangement uses TRBV20-1 and TRBJ2-5; D is undetermined. This CDR3 is 12 amino acids long. V shed 6 bases and J shed 1 base, with 9 bases lying between them. Germline lookup yields CDR1 DFQATT and CDR2 SNEGSKA (reference sequence).

This clonotype was counted ten times or more. The chain joins TRBV29-1 to TRBJ2-5; the match to TRBD1 covers 7 bases. CDR3 length equals 11 residues. The V gene end was trimmed by 7 bases and the J gene end by 4 bases; junction bases not matched to a gene: 3. Germline CDR1 and CDR2: SQVTM and ANQGSEA. The CDR3 coding sequence is TGCAGCGGCCGGACAGGAGAGACCCAGTACTTC. Amino acids: CSGRTGETQYF.

As to this clonotype: Mismatch with germline at one junction end may stem from a read error. The gene calls are TRBV10-3 and TRBJ1-5, with D tentatively TRBD1 (6 bases). CDR1 ENHRY and CDR2 SYGVKD come from the germline V gene. The CDR3 runs to 15 residues. CDR3 in DNA: TGTGCCAGCAGTCGTGGGGGGGGCGGCAATCAGCCCCAGCATTTT. Translation: CASSRGGGGNQPQHF.

With respect to this clonotype: The junction differs from germline at one of its ends, possibly a read error. J is TRBJ1-1 and V is TRBV25-1, with unresolved D. The V gene's germline CDR1 is MGHDK and CDR2 SYGVNS. This CDR3 has 14 residues. The CDR3 DNA reads as TGTGCCAGCAGCTTAATTGTAGAGGTCCCTGAAGCTTTATTT. Protein product: CASSLIVEVPEALF.

This clonotype was seen ten or more times. This chain connects TRBV7-6 to TRBJ1-3, with D perhaps TRBD1 (5 bases). Germline CDR1 reads SGHVS; CDR2 reads FNYEAQ. The germline V and J ends were trimmed by 5 bases and 8 bases, with 13 bases remaining between them. CDR3 size: 13 residues. The CDR3 here is CASSLGTLDTIYF. In nucleotides, the CDR3 is TGTGCCAGCAGCCTCGGGACTCTCGACACCATATATTTT.